This T cell receptor beta chain emerged from a study of identical twins. Germline V gene sequence: CDR1 ENHRY, CDR2 SYGVKD. Trimming took off 10 bases at V and 4 bases at J, with 22 bases between the two ends. The CDR3 totals 15 residues. Unique molecular identifiers were present on cDNA, and template switching added a universal primer site. Using its own MiXCR run on the 5' RACE reads, TCRdb lists one record per CDR3 protein. The table lists approximately 620,000 distinct CDR3 sequences, over 8.5% of them singletons. This sample also appeared in a second study, on yellow fever vaccine responses in identical twins. That source reports: Reportedly, the T cell response mounted by twins to vaccine seemed partly convergent, partly personalized.

This clonotype was obtained from a woman younger than 35 in good health. This rearrangement joins TRBV10-3 to TRBJ1-2; D gene unclear. Sequencing was done on a sample of PBMCs. CDR3 loop: CATLPEGSPGYGYTF. The CDR3 DNA reads TGTGCCACTCTCCCCGAGGGCTCCCCTGGCTATGGCTACACCTTC.